The clone carrying this TCR beta chain was observed a single time. These data belong to a study of blood T cell repertoires in COVID-19. Study-level information: Sample material is recorded as cDNA or gDNA derived from T cells, B-cell-depleted T cells, or PBMCs.

In the original workflow: The authors estimated nucleated cell counts from reference gene primer amplification. Produced via immunoSEQ multiplex PCR; TCRdb's table is partial and in-frame only. Clone size and the V and J calls come from that table; the DNA yielded D and trimming. This sample has nearly 25,000 clones, with about 90% found just once. The germline V gene encodes CDR1 SGHTA and CDR2 FQGNSA. The CDR3 contains 16 residues. V dropped 5 bases and J dropped 4; count of bases not matched to a gene: 7. The V and J genes are TRBV7-2 and TRBJ2-1; 11 bases map to TRBD2. This sequence originates from a man between 65 and 85 years old with active COVID-19. The specimen was peripheral blood. The CDR3 loop reads CASSLTGTSGYNEQFF. DNA of the CDR3: TGTGCCAGCAGCCTAACCGGGACTAGCGGTTACAATGAGCAGTTCTTC.